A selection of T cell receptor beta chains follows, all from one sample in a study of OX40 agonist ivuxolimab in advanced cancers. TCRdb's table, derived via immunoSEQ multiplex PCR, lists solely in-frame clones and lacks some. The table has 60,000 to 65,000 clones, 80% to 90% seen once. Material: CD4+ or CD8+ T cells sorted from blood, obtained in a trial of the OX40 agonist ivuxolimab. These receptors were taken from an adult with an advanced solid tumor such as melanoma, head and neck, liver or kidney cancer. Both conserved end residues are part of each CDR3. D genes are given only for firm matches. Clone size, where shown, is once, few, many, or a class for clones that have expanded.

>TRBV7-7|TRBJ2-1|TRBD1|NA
TGTGCTAGCAGCTTAGTACCGGGACAGGGGGTCAATGAGCAGTTCTTC
CASSLVPGQGVNEQFF
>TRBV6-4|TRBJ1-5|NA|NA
TGTGCCAGCAGTGGGCTTTCGGGGGTTGGACAGCCCCAGCATTTT
CASSGLSGVGQPQHF
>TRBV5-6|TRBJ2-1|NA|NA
TGTGCCAGCAGCTTTTCTACAGGCCCTAAAAATGAGCAGTTCTTC
CASSFSTGPKNEQFF
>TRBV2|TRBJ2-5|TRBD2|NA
TGTGCCAGCACGCAGCGGGGGGGCTGGTATGGTGAAGAGACCCAGTACTTC
CASTQRGGWYGEETQYF
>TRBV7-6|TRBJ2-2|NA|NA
TGTGCCAGCAGCTTCGATCCGCATACCGGGGAGCTGTTTTTT
CASSFDPHTGELFF
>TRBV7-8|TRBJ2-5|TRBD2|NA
TGTGCCAGCAGCTGGTCGGGAGGGGGGCAAGAGACCCAGTACTTC
CASSWSGGGQETQYF
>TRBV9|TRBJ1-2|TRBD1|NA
TGTGCCAGCAGCGCACAGGGGGCGGCGGTTGGGTATGGCTACACCTTC
CASSAQGAAVGYGYTF
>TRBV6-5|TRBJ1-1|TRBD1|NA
TGTGCCAGCAGCCCCAGGGGGGGCACTGAAGCTTTCTTT
CASSPRGGTEAFF
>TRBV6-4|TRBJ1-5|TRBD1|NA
TGTGCCAGCAGTGACTCGGGGGACAGGGGGCAAGGCAATCAGCCCCAGCATTTT
CASSDSGDRGQGNQPQHF
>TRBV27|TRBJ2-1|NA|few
TGTGCCAGCAGTTTATGGGGATACAATGAGCAGTTCTTC
CASSLWGYNEQFF
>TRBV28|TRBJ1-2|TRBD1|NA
TGTGCCAGCAGTTCCCAGCGGACAGGGCTCCGTGGCTACACCTTC
CASSSQRTGLRGYTF
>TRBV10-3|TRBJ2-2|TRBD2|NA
TGTGCCATCAAGGCTAGCGGGCACGCGAACACCGGGGAGCTGTTTTTT
CAIKASGHANTGELFF
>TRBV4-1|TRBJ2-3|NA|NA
TGCGCCAGCAGCCATAGCTTTCCAGGGGGGAGCACAGATACGCAGTATTTT
CASSHSFPGGSTDTQYF
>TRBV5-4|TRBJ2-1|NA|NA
TGTGCCAGCAGCCTAAAACTAGCTCCGAGCTCCTACAATGAGCAGTTCTTC
CASSLKLAPSSYNEQFF
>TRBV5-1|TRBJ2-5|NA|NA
TGCGCCAGCAGCTTGGGTACAGGGCCGAGGCAAGAGACCCAGTACTTC
CASSLGTGPRQETQYF
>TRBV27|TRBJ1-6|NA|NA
TGTGCCAGCAGTTTCTCTTTCGGTTTTGACAATTCACCCCTCCACTTT
CASSFSFGFDNSPLHF
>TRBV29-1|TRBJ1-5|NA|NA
TGCAGCGCAGGGGTTAGCAATCAGCCCCAGCATTTT
CSAGVSNQPQHF
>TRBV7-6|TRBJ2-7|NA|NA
TGTGCCAGCAGCTTAGGAGGGGCCGAGCAGTACTTC
CASSLGGAEQYF